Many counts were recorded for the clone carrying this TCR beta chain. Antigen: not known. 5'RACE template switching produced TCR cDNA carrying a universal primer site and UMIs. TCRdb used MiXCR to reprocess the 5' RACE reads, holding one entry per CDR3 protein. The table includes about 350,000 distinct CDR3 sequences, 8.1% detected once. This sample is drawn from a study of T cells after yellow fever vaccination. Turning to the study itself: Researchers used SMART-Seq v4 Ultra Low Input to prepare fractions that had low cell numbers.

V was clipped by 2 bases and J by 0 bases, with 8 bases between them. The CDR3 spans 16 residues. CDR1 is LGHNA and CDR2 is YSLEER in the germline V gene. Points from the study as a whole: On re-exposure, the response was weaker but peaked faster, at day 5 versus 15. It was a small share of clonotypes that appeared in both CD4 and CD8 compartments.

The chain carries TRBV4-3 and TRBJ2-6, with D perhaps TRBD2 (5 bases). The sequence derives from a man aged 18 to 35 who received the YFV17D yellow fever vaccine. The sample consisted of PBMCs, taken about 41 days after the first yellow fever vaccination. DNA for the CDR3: TGCGCCAGCAGCCAACCCGAGGGCTCTGGGGCCAACGTCCTGACTTTC. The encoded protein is CASSQPEGSGANVLTF.